Listed below are T cell receptor beta chains from one sample, sequenced in a study of T cell responses to AZD1222 COVID-19 vaccine. Sequenced by immunoSEQ multiplex PCR; TCRdb stores in-frame clones only, minus some. The sample carries about 160,000 clones, about nine tenths recorded once. The source was peripheral blood, collected on day 0 of AZD1222 vaccination. Receptors were obtained from an adult in good health. The CDR3 runs from the conserved cysteine through the conserved F or W.

TRBV5-1,CASSGDSRAGNTIYF
TRBV7-2,CASSLWERELQYF
TRBV12-5,CASGPDSNLGTQYF
TRBV2,CASSDGTNTEAFF
TRBV11-2,CASSLDVGTGGGNTIYF
TRBV7-2,CASSAATGGGQPQHF
TRBV5-1,CASEGGGQTQYF
TRBV7-2,CASSRRLAGVSADTQYF
TRBV2,CASSGDRGLETQYF
TRBV19,CASSVTGGEKLFF
TRBV3-1/TRBV3-2,CASPQPGGTHLSYEQYF
TRBV6-5,CASRPGTGRYEQYF
TRBV28,CATRLGGNTGELFF
TRBV9,CASSPGTRDYGYTF
TRBV4-3,CASSPGTGINYGYTF
TRBV28,CASSLQQGRGNQPQHF
TRBV6-4,CASSDGTGAGELFF
TRBV27,CASSWGTDYEQYF
TRBV28,CASVSSNYGYTF
TRBV30,CAWSVLGGGYTF
TRBV28,CASSLAGVDTEAFF
TRBV5-4,CASSLGVSETQYF
TRBV6-1,CASRELGQGRGTDTQYF
TRBV27,CASIIPSYRYGYTF
TRBV29-1,CSVVQGMGNTEAFF